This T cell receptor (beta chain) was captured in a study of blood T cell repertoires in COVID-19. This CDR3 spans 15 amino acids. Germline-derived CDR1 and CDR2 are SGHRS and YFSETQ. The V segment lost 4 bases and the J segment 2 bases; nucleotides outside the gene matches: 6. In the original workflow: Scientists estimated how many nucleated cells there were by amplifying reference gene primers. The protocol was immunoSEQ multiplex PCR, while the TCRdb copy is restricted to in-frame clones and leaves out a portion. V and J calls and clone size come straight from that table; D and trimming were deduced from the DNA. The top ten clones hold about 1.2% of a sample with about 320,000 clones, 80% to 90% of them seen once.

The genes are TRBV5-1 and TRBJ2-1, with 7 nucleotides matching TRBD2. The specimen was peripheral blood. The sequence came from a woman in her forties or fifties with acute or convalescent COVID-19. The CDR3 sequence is CASSRLSGPYNEQFF. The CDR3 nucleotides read TGCGCCAGCAGCAGACTTAGCGGGCCCTACAATGAGCAGTTCTTC.